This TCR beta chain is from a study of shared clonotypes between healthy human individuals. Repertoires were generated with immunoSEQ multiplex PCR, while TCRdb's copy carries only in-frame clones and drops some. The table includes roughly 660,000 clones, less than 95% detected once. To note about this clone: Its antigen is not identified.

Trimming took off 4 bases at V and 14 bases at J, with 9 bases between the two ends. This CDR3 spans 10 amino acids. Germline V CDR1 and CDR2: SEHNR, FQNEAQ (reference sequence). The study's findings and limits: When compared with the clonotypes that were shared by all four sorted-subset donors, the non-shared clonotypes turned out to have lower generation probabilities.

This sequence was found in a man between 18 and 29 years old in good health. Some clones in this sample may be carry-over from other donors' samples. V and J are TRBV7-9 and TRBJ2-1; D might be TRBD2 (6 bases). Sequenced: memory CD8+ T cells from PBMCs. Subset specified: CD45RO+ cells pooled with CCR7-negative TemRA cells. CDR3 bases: TGTGCCAGCAGCTCCGGGGAGGAGTTCTTC. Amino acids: CASSSGEEFF.